Listed below are T cell receptor beta chains from one sample, sequenced in a study of shared clonotypes between healthy human individuals. Method: immunoSEQ multiplex PCR; TCRdb's copy keeps in-frame clones and lacks some. The sample lists around 1.9 million clones, 93% occurring once. Input material: naive CD8+ T cells from PBMCs. These receptors all stem from a man between 18 and 35 years old in good health. Some clones in this sample may be carry-over from other donors' samples. The CDR3 runs from the conserved cysteine through the conserved F or W. The order of the fields is V gene, D gene, J gene, clone size, CDR3 DNA, CDR3 protein. D genes are given only for firm matches. Only some rows state a clone size, as once, few, many or a class for expanded clones.

TRBV27	TRBD1	TRBJ2-7	NA	TGTGCCAGCAGTCTCCAGGGGGCGCGCTACGAGCAGTACTTC	CASSLQGARYEQYF
TRBV20-1	NA	TRBJ1-1	NA	TGCAGTGCTGGCAGGGAGGCTTTCTTT	CSAGREAFF
TRBV5-8	TRBD1	TRBJ1-5	NA	TGTGCCAGCAGCCACCAGGGGGCCGGTCAGCCCCAGCATTTT	CASSHQGAGQPQHF
TRBV30	NA	TRBJ1-2	NA	TGTGCCTGGAGGCGGACCGCGTACTATGGCTACACCTTC	CAWRRTAYYGYTF
TRBV7-9	NA	TRBJ2-5	NA	TGTGCCAGCAGCTTGGGCCCGGCAGGGTTCGAGACCCAGTACTTC	CASSLGPAGFETQYF
TRBV13	TRBD1	TRBJ2-1	NA	TGTGCCAGCAGCTTAGTCTTGCGGGACAGGGACAATGAGCAGTTCTTC	CASSLVLRDRDNEQFF
TRBV29-1	NA	TRBJ1-1	few	TGCAGCGTTCGTCTTTCAGGGCTAGAAGCTTTCTTT	CSVRLSGLEAFF
TRBV18	TRBD1	TRBJ2-2	NA	TGTGCCAGTTCCGACAGGGCGCCGAACACCGGGGAGCTGTTTTTT	CASSDRAPNTGELFF
TRBV10-3	TRBD1	TRBJ2-7	NA	TGTGCCATCAGTGGGGGACAGCTAATCTTCTCCTACGAGCAGTACTTC	CAISGGQLIFSYEQYF
TRBV5-1	NA	TRBJ1-1	NA	TGCGCCAGCAGCTTGGGCTCGGGGGCGAAGGACACTGAAGCTTTCTTT	CASSLGSGAKDTEAFF
TRBV28	NA	TRBJ2-3	NA	TGTGCCAGCAGTTTGTCGGTTGCAGATACGCAGTATTTT	CASSLSVADTQYF
TRBV11-1	TRBD2	TRBJ2-7	NA	TGTGCCAGCAGCTCCGGGAGGACCCCGAACTACGAGCAGTACTTC	CASSSGRTPNYEQYF
TRBV28	TRBD2	TRBJ2-7	NA	TGTGCCAGCAGTTTACCACTAGCGGGCAACTCCTACGAGCAGTACTTC	CASSLPLAGNSYEQYF
TRBV13	NA	TRBJ1-2	NA	TGTGCCAGCAGCCTTATAGGTGACCGCAGGGATGGCTACACCTTC	CASSLIGDRRDGYTF
TRBV5-5	NA	TRBJ1-3	NA	TGTGCCAGCAGCCGGAACCCAAACACCGTCTCTGGAAACACCATATATTTT	CASSRNPNTVSGNTIYF
TRBV4-3	NA	TRBJ1-5	NA	TGCGCCAGCAGCCAAGACACAGGGAACAATCAGCCCCAGCATTTT	CASSQDTGNNQPQHF
TRBV27	NA	TRBJ1-1	NA	TGTGCCAGCAGTTTATCGGGGGGGGGCATCGGTGAAGCTTTCTTT	CASSLSGGGIGEAFF
TRBV28	NA	TRBJ2-3	NA	TGTGCCAGCAGTTTTTTTAATCGGCACGATACGCAGTATTTT	CASSFFNRHDTQYF
TRBV7-9	NA	TRBJ2-5	NA	TGTGCCAGTTCGGAGGGACAAGAGACCCAGTACTTC	CASSEGQETQYF
TRBV27	TRBD1	TRBJ1-2	NA	TGTGCCAGCAGTGCAAGGGACAGGGGTAACTATGGCTACACCTTC	CASSARDRGNYGYTF
TRBV11-1	TRBD2	TRBJ2-1	NA	TGTGCCAGCGGACTAGCGGCTCAGACACAATACAATGAGCAGTTCTTC	CASGLAAQTQYNEQFF
TRBV28	TRBD2	TRBJ2-1	NA	TGTGCCAGCAGTCAGCGGACTAGTTACAATGAGCAGTTCTTC	CASSQRTSYNEQFF
TRBV28	NA	TRBJ2-1	NA	TGTGCCAGCAGTTTAGTGGCGGGATGGGAGCAGTTCTTC	CASSLVAGWEQFF
TRBV19	NA	TRBJ1-4	NA	TGTGCCAGTAGTATAATTCGACAGTCTAATGAAAAACTGTTTTTT	CASSIIRQSNEKLFF
TRBV28	TRBD1	TRBJ2-7	NA	TGTGCCAGCAGTACTCGTCCCGGGACAGGGGACGAGCAGTACTTC	CASSTRPGTGDEQYF
TRBV4-3	NA	TRBJ2-7	NA	TGCGCCAGCAGCCAAGTTTCAGGGACACCTTACGAGCAGTACTTC	CASSQVSGTPYEQYF
TRBV6-5	TRBD1	TRBJ1-5	NA	TGTGCCAGCAGTTCCTCCGGGACAGGCCTCCAGCATTTT	CASSSSGTGLQHF
TRBV9	TRBD1	TRBJ1-3	NA	TGTGCCAGCACCGGACAGGAGGACACCATATATTTT	CASTGQEDTIYF
TRBV2	NA	TRBJ2-7	NA	TGTGCCAGCAGCGGGGATAATAGACTCGCGGGGCGGGACGAGCAGTACTTC	CASSGDNRLAGRDEQYF
TRBV19	NA	TRBJ1-1	few	TGTGCCAGTAGTATCTTGGGACTTCCCGAAGCTTTCTTT	CASSILGLPEAFF
TRBV6-1	NA	TRBJ1-1	NA	TGTGCCAGTAAGGGGACGTTGAACACTGAAGCTTTCTTT	CASKGTLNTEAFF
TRBV28	NA	TRBJ1-1	NA	TGTGCCAGCAGTTCCAGGTTGTTAGACACTGAAGCTTTCTTT	CASSSRLLDTEAFF
TRBV27	TRBD1	TRBJ1-4	NA	TGTGCCAGCAGACGGACAGGGGGAGATGAAAAACTGTTTTTT	CASRRTGGDEKLFF
TRBV27	NA	TRBJ1-1	NA	TGTGCCAGCAGTCCCATGACCGTCCAGGGGTACACTGAAGCTTTCTTT	CASSPMTVQGYTEAFF
TRBV11-3	TRBD1	TRBJ2-7	once	TGTGCCAGCAGCTCCTGGGACAGCTCCTACGAGCAGTACTTC	CASSSWDSSYEQYF
TRBV11-1	NA	TRBJ2-1	NA	TGTGCCAGCAGCTCCCCGGGGCCGAGCTCCTACAATGAGCAGTTCTTC	CASSSPGPSSYNEQFF
TRBV7-8	NA	TRBJ2-1	NA	TGTGCCAGCGGTCGGAGAAGCACAGGGTACCACAATGAGCAGTTCTTC	CASGRRSTGYHNEQFF
TRBV19	NA	TRBJ1-1	few	TGTGCCAGCAGCCACGGATACAACACTGAAGCTTTCTTT	CASSHGYNTEAFF
TRBV10-1	NA	TRBJ2-2	NA	TGCGCCAGCAGTGATTCCGGGGGCACCGGGGAGCTGTTTTTT	CASSDSGGTGELFF
TRBV6-5	NA	TRBJ2-7	NA	TGTGCCAGCATTCCCGGCGGAGCCCCGTCCCACGAGCAGTACTTC	CASIPGGAPSHEQYF
TRBV5-5	NA	TRBJ2-7	NA	TGTGCCAGCAGCTTGTCCCCCAGGGCCTACGAGCAGTACTTC	CASSLSPRAYEQYF
TRBV5-5	NA	TRBJ1-2	NA	TGTGCCAGCAGCTTGGTGGGTGATCTCGGGTTTTATGGCTACACCTTC	CASSLVGDLGFYGYTF
TRBV4-3	NA	TRBJ2-1	NA	TGCGCCAGCAGCCAAGATATGGGACCACACAATGAGCAGTTCTTC	CASSQDMGPHNEQFF
TRBV29-1	TRBD1	TRBJ2-2	NA	TGCAGCGTTTCGCAGCCGTGGGACAGGGTCGAAACCGGGGAGCTGTTTTTT	CSVSQPWDRVETGELFF
TRBV7-9	TRBD2	TRBJ2-1	NA	TGTGCCAGCAGCTTACGAGGACTAGCGGGAGACAATGAGCAGTTCTTC	CASSLRGLAGDNEQFF